This TCR beta chain was documented in a study of neoadjuvant nivolumab and ipilimumab in lung cancer. Study results and caveats: From pretherapy to surgery, tumor richness and clonality rose with dual therapy.

Comments on this clone: Its antigen remains unidentified.

V lost 6 bases, J lost 4 bases, and 13 bases stayed unmatched. Germline lookup yields CDR1 ENHRY and CDR2 SYGVKD. The CDR3 totals 16 residues. Libraries were prepared by immunoSEQ multiplex PCR; TCRdb keeps only in-frame clonotypes and omits some of them. The table has roughly 30,000 clones, just over 90% seen once; the top ten hold approximately 5%. This material consisted of peripheral blood, taken after neoadjuvant nivolumab, alone or with ipilimumab, at or shortly before surgery. The gene calls are TRBV10-3 and TRBJ1-1; TRBD1 aligns across 8 bases. This TCR was recovered from an adult with non-small cell lung cancer. DNA for the CDR3: TGTGCCATCAGACGCCTATCCCAGGGGGCCAGCACTGAAGCTTTCTTT. The encoded protein is CAIRRLSQGASTEAFF.